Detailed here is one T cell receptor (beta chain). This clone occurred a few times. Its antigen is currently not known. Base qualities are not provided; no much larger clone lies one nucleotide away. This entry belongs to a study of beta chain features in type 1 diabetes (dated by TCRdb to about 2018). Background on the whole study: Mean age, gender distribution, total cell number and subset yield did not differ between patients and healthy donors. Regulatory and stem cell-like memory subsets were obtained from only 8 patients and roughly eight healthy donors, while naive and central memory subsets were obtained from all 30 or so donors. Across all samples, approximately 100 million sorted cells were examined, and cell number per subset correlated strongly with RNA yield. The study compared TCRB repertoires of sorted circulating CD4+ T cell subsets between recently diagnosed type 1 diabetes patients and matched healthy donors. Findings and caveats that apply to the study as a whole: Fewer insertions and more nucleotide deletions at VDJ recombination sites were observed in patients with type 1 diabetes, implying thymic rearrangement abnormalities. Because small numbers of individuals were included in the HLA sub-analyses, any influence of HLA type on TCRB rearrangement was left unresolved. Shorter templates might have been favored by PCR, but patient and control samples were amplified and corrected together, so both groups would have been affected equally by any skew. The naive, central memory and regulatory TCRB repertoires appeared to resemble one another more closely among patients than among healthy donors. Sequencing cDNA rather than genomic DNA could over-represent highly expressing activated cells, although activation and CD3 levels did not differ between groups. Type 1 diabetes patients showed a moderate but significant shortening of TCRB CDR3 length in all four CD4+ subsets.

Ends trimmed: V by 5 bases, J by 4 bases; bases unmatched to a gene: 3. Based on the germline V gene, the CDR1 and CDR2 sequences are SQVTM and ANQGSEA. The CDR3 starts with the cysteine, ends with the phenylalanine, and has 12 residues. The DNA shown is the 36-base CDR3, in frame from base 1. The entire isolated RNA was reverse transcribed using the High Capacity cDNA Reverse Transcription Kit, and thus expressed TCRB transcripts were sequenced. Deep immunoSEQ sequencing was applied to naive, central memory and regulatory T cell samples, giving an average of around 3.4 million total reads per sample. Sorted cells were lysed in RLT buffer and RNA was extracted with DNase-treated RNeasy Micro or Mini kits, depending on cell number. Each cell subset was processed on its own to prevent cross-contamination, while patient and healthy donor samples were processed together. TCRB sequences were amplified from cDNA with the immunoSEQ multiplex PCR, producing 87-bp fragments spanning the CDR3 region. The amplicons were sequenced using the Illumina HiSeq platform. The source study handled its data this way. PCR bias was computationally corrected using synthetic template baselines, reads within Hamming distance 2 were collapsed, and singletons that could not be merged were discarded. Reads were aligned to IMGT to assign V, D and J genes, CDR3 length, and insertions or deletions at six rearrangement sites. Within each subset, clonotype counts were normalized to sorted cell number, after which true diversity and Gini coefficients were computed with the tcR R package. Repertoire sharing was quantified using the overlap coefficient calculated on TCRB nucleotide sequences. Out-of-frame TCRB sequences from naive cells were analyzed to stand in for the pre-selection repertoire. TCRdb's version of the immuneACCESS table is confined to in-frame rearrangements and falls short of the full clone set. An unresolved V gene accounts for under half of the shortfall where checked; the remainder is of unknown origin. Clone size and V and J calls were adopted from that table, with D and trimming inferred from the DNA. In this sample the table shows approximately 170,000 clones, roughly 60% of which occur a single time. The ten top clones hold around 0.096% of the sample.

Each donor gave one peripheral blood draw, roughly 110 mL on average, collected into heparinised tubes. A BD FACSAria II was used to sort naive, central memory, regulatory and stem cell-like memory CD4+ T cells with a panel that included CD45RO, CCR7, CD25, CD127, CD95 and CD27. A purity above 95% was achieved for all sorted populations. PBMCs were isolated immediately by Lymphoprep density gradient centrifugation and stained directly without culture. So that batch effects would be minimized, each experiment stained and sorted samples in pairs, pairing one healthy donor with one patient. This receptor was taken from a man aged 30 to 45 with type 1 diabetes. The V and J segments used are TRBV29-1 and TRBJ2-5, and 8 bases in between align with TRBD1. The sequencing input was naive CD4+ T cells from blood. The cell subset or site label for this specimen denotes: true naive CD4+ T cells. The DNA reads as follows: TGCAGCGTTAGACAGGGGTCAGAGACCCAGTACTTC. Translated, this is CSVRQGSETQYF.